This paragraph covers one T cell receptor (beta chain) sequence. Its antigen is unidentified. This specimen belongs to a study of cytomegalovirus exposure and HLA in healthy donors. For the study at large: Of all 360 or so donors who were genotyped, roughly 81% belonged to the Caucasian-associated ancestry cluster. Study findings and constraints: Several top significant clusters appeared, in a later analysis, to be linked to common viral pathogens. Through in vitro validation, a few CMV-associated chains were shown to be specific for CMV antigens. The study found most TCR sequences rare, yet found some public TCRs in many donors.

CDR1 LGHNT and CDR2 FRNRAP come from the germline V gene. Unmatched junction bases numbered 10, after V lost 4 bases and J lost 12 bases. The CDR3 contains 13 residues. Amplification used 60 Vbeta primers and 13 Jbeta primers. Generated by immunoSEQ multiplex PCR, the TCRdb table keeps only in-frame clones and is missing some. The data contain fewer than 250,000 clones, roughly 87% of them singletons. Sequencing was carried out using PBMCs. This receptor was identified in a man aged 35-49 years in good health and CMV-seropositive. The chain is built from TRBV12-5 and TRBJ2-7, with 9 nucleotides matching TRBD1. The CDR3 loop reads CASGWTGAASLYF. In DNA, the CDR3 is TGTGCTAGTGGTTGGACAGGGGCCGCTTCTCTGTACTTC.